This T cell receptor (beta chain) derives from a study of molecular identifiers for immune sequencing clone quantification. The CDR3 covers 14 residues. V gave up 6 bases and J gave up 6 bases, with 13 bases separating them. Germline-derived CDR1 and CDR2 are KGHDR and SFDVKD. This clonotype showed up many times. TCRdb ran MiXCR on the PCR reads and lists one entry per CDR3 protein. The repertoire holds approximately 93,000 distinct CDR3 sequences, roughly 23% seen once, with around 0.77% in the top ten. The TCR originated in a human donor in good health. Some libraries in this study had Jurkat cell RNA spiked in. V is TRBV24-1 and J is TRBJ2-2; D is undetermined. The specimen was naive CD8+ T cells from blood, with Jurkat cell RNA spiked in. Regarding subset: FACS-sorted CD8+CD4-CCR7+CD45RA+ naive T cells. The CDR3 reads CATSPSSIPGELFF. The DNA for the CDR3 is TGTGCCACCAGTCCTTCCAGTATCCCCGGGGAGCTGTTTTTT.